This is a list of T cell receptor beta chains from one sample in a study of shared clonotypes between healthy human individuals. TCRdb's table, derived via immunoSEQ multiplex PCR, lists solely in-frame clones and lacks some. The table has about 710,000 clones, roughly 72% seen once; the top ten hold roughly 1.9%. Specimen: memory CD4+ T cells sorted from blood. Source of these receptors: a woman in her thirties in good health. The CDR3 runs from the conserved cysteine through the conserved F or W. Fields, in order: clone size, D gene, V gene, J gene, CDR3 protein, CDR3 DNA. A D gene is named only where the DNA matches it firmly. A clone size is listed for some rows: how often the clone was seen (once, few, many), or a class if it is expanded.

clone size: -
D gene: TRBD1
V gene: TRBV28
J gene: TRBJ2-7
CDR3 protein: CASSKRTGAGYF
CDR3 DNA: TGTGCCAGCAGCAAGCGGACAGGGGCAGGGTACTTC

clone size: -
D gene: -
V gene: TRBV28
J gene: TRBJ1-5
CDR3 protein: CASSSLRRVSNQPQHF
CDR3 DNA: TGTGCCAGCAGTTCACTAAGGAGGGTGAGCAATCAGCCCCAGCATTTT

clone size: -
D gene: -
V gene: TRBV18
J gene: TRBJ2-3
CDR3 protein: CASSPGRGGTDTQYF
CDR3 DNA: TGTGCCAGCTCACCCGGGCGGGGCGGCACAGATACGCAGTATTTT

clone size: -
D gene: -
V gene: TRBV6-1
J gene: TRBJ2-7
CDR3 protein: CASIGHLSYEQYF
CDR3 DNA: TGTGCCAGCATAGGACACCTATCCTACGAGCAGTACTTC

clone size: -
D gene: TRBD2
V gene: TRBV10-3
J gene: TRBJ2-7
CDR3 protein: CAIRSTSGRKYEQYF
CDR3 DNA: TGTGCCATCAGATCGACTAGCGGGAGAAAATACGAGCAGTACTTC

clone size: -
D gene: TRBD2
V gene: TRBV6-1
J gene: TRBJ2-5
CDR3 protein: CASSEASGGVPSTQYF
CDR3 DNA: TGTGCCAGCAGTGAAGCCTCCGGGGGGGTCCCGTCCACCCAGTACTTC

clone size: -
D gene: TRBD2
V gene: TRBV4-1
J gene: TRBJ2-7
CDR3 protein: CASSQDRASGRYEQYF
CDR3 DNA: TGCGCCAGCAGCCAAGATCGGGCTAGCGGGAGATACGAGCAGTACTTC

clone size: -
D gene: -
V gene: TRBV30
J gene: TRBJ1-6
CDR3 protein: CAWSGAGDSPLHF
CDR3 DNA: TGTGCCTGGAGTGGGGCGGGGGATTCACCCCTCCACTTT

clone size: -
D gene: -
V gene: TRBV2
J gene: TRBJ2-3
CDR3 protein: CASTSRRGAASTDTQYF
CDR3 DNA: TGTGCCAGCACCTCTCGCCGGGGGGCAGCTAGCACAGATACGCAGTATTTT

clone size: many
D gene: -
V gene: TRBV12-5
J gene: TRBJ1-1
CDR3 protein: CASGLETTEAFF
CDR3 DNA: TGTGCTAGTGGTTTGGAAACCACTGAAGCTTTCTTT

clone size: -
D gene: TRBD1
V gene: TRBV28
J gene: TRBJ1-5
CDR3 protein: CASRTGVRFGYQPQHF
CDR3 DNA: TGTGCCAGCAGGACAGGGGTCCGCTTTGGGTATCAGCCCCAGCATTTT

clone size: -
D gene: -
V gene: TRBV20-1
J gene: TRBJ1-2
CDR3 protein: CSAFNYGYTF
CDR3 DNA: TGCAGTGCTTTTAACTATGGCTACACCTTC

clone size: -
D gene: -
V gene: TRBV30
J gene: TRBJ1-2
CDR3 protein: CAWSPSGDYGYTF
CDR3 DNA: TGTGCCTGGAGTCCTTCGGGGGACTATGGCTACACCTTC

clone size: -
D gene: TRBD2
V gene: TRBV27
J gene: TRBJ2-5
CDR3 protein: CASSQRRPGLAGGPSETQYF
CDR3 DNA: TGTGCCAGCAGCCAACGCCGGCCGGGACTAGCGGGAGGGCCGTCGGAGACCCAGTACTTC

clone size: once
D gene: -
V gene: TRBV15
J gene: TRBJ1-1
CDR3 protein: CATSRDLAKNTEAFF
CDR3 DNA: TGTGCCACCAGCAGAGATTTGGCAAAGAACACTGAAGCTTTCTTT

clone size: -
D gene: -
V gene: TRBV28
J gene: TRBJ2-2
CDR3 protein: CASMVPGRGNGGGELFF
CDR3 DNA: TGTGCCAGCATGGTCCCCGGGAGAGGGAATGGCGGAGGGGAGCTGTTTTTT

clone size: -
D gene: -
V gene: TRBV9
J gene: TRBJ1-5
CDR3 protein: CASSVGVSPDQPQHF
CDR3 DNA: TGTGCCAGCAGCGTAGGGGTCTCACCCGATCAGCCCCAGCATTTT

clone size: -
D gene: -
V gene: TRBV7-9
J gene: TRBJ1-5
CDR3 protein: CASSLFPDGDNQPQHF
CDR3 DNA: TGTGCCAGCAGCTTATTCCCGGACGGCGACAATCAGCCCCAGCATTTT

clone size: -
D gene: -
V gene: TRBV5-4
J gene: TRBJ1-4
CDR3 protein: CASSLYGTNNEKLFF
CDR3 DNA: TGTGCCAGCAGCTTGTATGGGACCAACAATGAAAAACTGTTTTTT

clone size: -
D gene: -
V gene: TRBV10-3
J gene: TRBJ2-3
CDR3 protein: CAIKSATDTQYF
CDR3 DNA: TGTGCCATCAAATCAGCGACAGATACGCAGTATTTT

clone size: -
D gene: -
V gene: TRBV5-1
J gene: TRBJ2-5
CDR3 protein: CASSSGQHQETQYF
CDR3 DNA: TGCGCCAGCAGCTCAGGACAGCACCAAGAGACCCAGTACTTC

clone size: -
D gene: -
V gene: TRBV5-4
J gene: TRBJ2-3
CDR3 protein: CASSRGIGGTDTQYF
CDR3 DNA: TGTGCCAGCAGCCGTGGCATAGGAGGTACAGATACGCAGTATTTT

clone size: -
D gene: TRBD2
V gene: TRBV10-2
J gene: TRBJ2-3
CDR3 protein: CASSDPGLATDTQYF
CDR3 DNA: TGCGCCAGCAGTGACCCAGGACTAGCAACAGATACGCAGTATTTT

clone size: -
D gene: -
V gene: TRBV5-1
J gene: TRBJ2-7
CDR3 protein: CASSPNPGQFEQYF
CDR3 DNA: TGCGCCAGCAGCCCTAATCCCGGACAGTTCGAGCAGTACTTC

clone size: -
D gene: -
V gene: TRBV6-5
J gene: TRBJ2-7
CDR3 protein: CASSYAGTEAYEQYF
CDR3 DNA: TGTGCCAGCAGTTACGCTGGGACGGAAGCCTACGAGCAGTACTTC

clone size: -
D gene: TRBD2
V gene: TRBV11-2
J gene: TRBJ2-5
CDR3 protein: CASSDQGTSGNRYQETQYF
CDR3 DNA: TGTGCCAGCAGCGACCAAGGGACTAGCGGGAACCGGTACCAAGAGACCCAGTACTTC

clone size: -
D gene: TRBD1
V gene: TRBV6-1
J gene: TRBJ2-5
CDR3 protein: CASSDGQVETQYF
CDR3 DNA: TGTGCCAGCAGTGACGGACAGGTAGAGACCCAGTACTTC

clone size: -
D gene: TRBD1
V gene: TRBV11-3
J gene: TRBJ1-2
CDR3 protein: CASSLVGLPTGRRGYTF
CDR3 DNA: TGTGCCAGCAGCTTAGTAGGTCTTCCGACAGGGCGCCGTGGCTACACCTTC

clone size: -
D gene: -
V gene: TRBV19
J gene: TRBJ2-2
CDR3 protein: CASRVNANTGELFF
CDR3 DNA: TGTGCCAGTAGGGTAAACGCGAACACCGGGGAGCTGTTTTTT